The 7 T cell receptor beta chains listed next were all sequenced from one sample in a study of STAT3 mutations in large granular lymphocyte leukemia (dated by TCRdb to 2018 to 2020). Libraries were constructed by the immunoSEQ multiplex PCR assay. What TCRdb holds here is the immuneACCESS table cut down to in-frame rearrangements. Part of the clones is not present; checked against another copy, under half of the missing clones reflect an unresolved V gene, and the others are unexplained. The sample table contains about 9,300 clones; only one count was recorded for roughly 90% of them. The top ten clonotypes cover 84% of the sample. Antigens for these TCRs are unknown. The full study reports these points: At least one immunodominant TCRbeta clonotype was present in every T-LGLL patient, and multiple immunodominant subclonotypes appeared in about half of the T-LGLL patients.

The sequencing input was peripheral blood mononuclear cells. The source of these receptors is a man older than 75 with T-cell large granular lymphocyte leukemia. Some clones in this sample may be carry-over from other donors' samples. The age is the age at diagnosis.

The chain has TRBV7-9 and TRBJ2-6; no definite D call. Germline V lookup: CDR1 SEHNR, CDR2 FQNEAQ (reference sequence). The V and J ends lost 1 base and 4 bases respectively, with 5 bases between them. The CDR3 extends over 14 amino acids. In nucleotides, the CDR3 is TGTGCCAGCAGCTTAGTCTCCGGGGCCAACGTCCTGACTTTC. It yields the protein CASSLVSGANVLTF.

The chain joins TRBV5-1 to TRBJ2-1; tentatively, D is TRBD1 or TRBD2 (5 bases each). This CDR3 comprises 14 residues. Germline V gene data show CDR1 as SGHRS and CDR2 as YFSETQ. V lost 2 bases and J lost 4, with 10 bases in between. CDR3 coding DNA: TGCGCCAGCAGCTTTCCAGGGACGTACAATGAGCAGTTCTTC. It specifies CASSFPGTYNEQFF.

The chain carries TRBV14 and TRBJ2-3; perhaps D is TRBD1 or TRBD2 (5 bases each). With 1 base removed from V and 4 bases from J, the gap between germline ends came to 9 bases. Germline V lookup: CDR1 SGHDN, CDR2 FVKESK. There are 14 residues in the CDR3. The CDR3, as DNA: TGTGCCAGCAGCCAAGTCATGGGGGCAGATACGCAGTATTTT. This translates into CASSQVMGADTQYF.

This clone was observed once. The chain uses TRBV18 and TRBJ1-1; D is undetermined. Germline V gene sequence: CDR1 KGHSH, CDR2 LQKENI. Trimming removed 3 bases at V and 0 bases at J, with 8 bases between. This CDR3 has 14 amino acids. CDR3 nucleotides: TGTGCCAGCTCACCCGGGCAACTGAACACTGAAGCTTTCTTT. Protein sequence: CASSPGQLNTEAFF.

This chain links TRBV28 with TRBJ1-6, with D uncertain. There are 14 residues in the CDR3. CDR1 is MDHEN, CDR2 SYDVKM, per germline. The V end lost 0 bases, the J end lost 4 bases, and 4 bases lay between the germline ends. The CDR3 nucleotides are TGTGCCAGCAGTTTATGGGGGTATAATTCACCCCTCCACTTT. This encodes CASSLWGYNSPLHF.

This chain connects TRBV7-9 to TRBJ1-2, with 7 bases that match TRBD1. The V segment lost 2 bases and the J segment 2 bases; nucleotides outside the gene matches: 5. This CDR3 has 15 residues. Germline values: CDR1 SEHNR, CDR2 FQNEAQ (reference sequence). CDR3 sequence reads: CASSLIQGSNYGYTF. DNA of the CDR3: TGTGCCAGCAGCTTAATACAGGGGTCCAACTATGGCTACACCTTC.

The chain recombines TRBV5-4 with TRBJ2-3, with D perhaps matching TRBD1 (6 bases). The germline V gene encodes CDR1 SGHNT and CDR2 YYREEE (reference sequence). The V end lost 4 bases, the J end lost 1 base, and 10 bases lay between the germline ends. This CDR3 region has 14 residues. In nucleotides, the CDR3 is TGTGCCAGCAGCGCCGGACAGCGCACAGATACGCAGTATTTT. This sequence encodes CASSAGQRTDTQYF.